This TCR beta chain stems from a study of shared T cell receptors in the human thymus. From germline, CDR1 is SGHRS and CDR2 YFSETQ. The V gene end was trimmed by 2 bases and the J gene end by 6 bases; junction bases not matched to a gene: 10. This CDR3 spans 15 amino acids. Profiled with immunoSEQ multiplex PCR; TCRdb holds only in-frame clones, not every one. The sample yields hundreds of thousands of clones, approximately 85% seen once. A further study also used this sample, focusing on human thymus T cells. As that report states: Corrective surgery for congenital heart defects was being performed on the healthy Finnish infants who were the donors. Resections from corrective heart surgery provided thymus tissue. Thymic and blood repertoires appeared to carry a bias in their V and J gene usage. Related studies noted strongly shared thymic repertoires across unrelated people.

The chain recombines TRBV5-1 with TRBJ2-5; 7 nucleotides match TRBD1. The source of this sequence is a girl in the first two years of life with a congenital heart defect. Sequencing was done on a sample of thymocytes. CDR3 sequence reads: CASSLGTVDLKTQYF. CDR3 in DNA: TGCGCCAGCAGCTTAGGGACAGTGGATCTGAAGACCCAGTACTTC.